The TCR beta chain described here comes from a study of graft-versus-host responses after intestinal transplantation. Comments on this clone: As yet, its antigen is unknown.

This CDR3 is 15 amino acids long. V was clipped by 4 bases and J by 5 bases; unmatched bases: 7. CDR1 MNHNS and CDR2 SASEGT come from the germline V gene. Using immunoSEQ multiplex PCR, the repertoire was profiled, and TCRdb retains in-frame clones only, with some absent. The table lists approximately 54,000 clones, 84% of them singletons. This rearrangement joins TRBV6-1 to TRBJ2-7, with 11 bases identical to TRBD2. The sequence derives from a human donor who was the organ donor for an intestinal transplant. The source material was unstimulated CD4+ T cells sorted from spleen or lymph node cells, sampled before transplant. CDR3 sequence reads: CASSVLAGGPNEQYF. CDR3 bases: TGTGCCAGCAGTGTCTTAGCGGGAGGGCCTAACGAGCAGTACTTC.